The sequence of this T cell receptor beta chain was determined in a study of T-cell memory formation after mild COVID-19. cDNA libraries for TCR alpha and TCR beta, carrying sample barcodes and UMIs, came from 5'RACE with constant-segment primers. TCRdb analysed the 5' RACE reads with MiXCR anew, one entry per CDR3 protein. In the table there are around 120,000 distinct CDR3 sequences, roughly 15% of which are singletons. This CDR3 spans 17 amino acids. J gave up 7 bases and V 4 bases, and 18 bases lay outside the gene matches. CDR1 is SGHVS, CDR2 FQNEAQ, per germline. Study-level results: CD8+ contracting clones occupied EMRA, while CD4+ ones occupied mainly CM and EM. Clones shrinking between day 15 and 85 showed a balanced CD4/CD8 split, and those that grew later tilted toward CD4+.

In the case of this clonotype: Its target is unknown.

The chain couples TRBV7-8 to TRBJ1-1; TRBD1 aligns across 7 bases. Source material: PBMCs or a T cell subset sorted from them (not recorded which). This TCR came from an adult woman who had mild COVID-19 (a few samples of this study predate the infection). Cell type and time point are not known. This CDR3 is CASSSDRYRGGLGEAFF. The CDR3 DNA follows: TGTGCCAGCAGCTCAGACCGTTACAGGGGAGGGCTTGGTGAAGCTTTCTTT.